This T cell receptor (beta chain) originates from a study of T cell responses to AZD1222 COVID-19 vaccine. Across the study: Second-dose schedules of about 4 or about 12 weeks were combined. Study conclusions and caveats: Repertoires were sampled only after the peak T cell response. The reported proportion of spike-specific TCRs targeting unmutated variant regions was nearly half. Spike as a whole was targeted by vaccine-associated CD4 TCRs, dominant at 160-218 and 743-854.

Comment on this clone: The antigen is undetermined.

This CDR3 is built from 15 residues. Germline assignment: CDR1 MDHEN and CDR2 SYDVKM. Losses at the gene ends were 7 bases for V and 3 bases for J; bases not matched to a gene: 9. The protocol was immunoSEQ multiplex PCR, while the TCRdb copy is restricted to in-frame clones and leaves out a portion. The table records roughly 150,000 clones, approximately 90% of them present only once. The sequencing used peripheral blood, collected on day 0 of AZD1222 vaccination. The chain recombines TRBV28 with TRBJ2-3; 8 nucleotides match TRBD1. This sequence originates from an adult in good health. Here the CDR3 DNA reads TGTGCCAGCACGTTGCAGGGGGCTGTGACAGATACGCAGTATTTT. Encoded protein: CASTLQGAVTDTQYF.